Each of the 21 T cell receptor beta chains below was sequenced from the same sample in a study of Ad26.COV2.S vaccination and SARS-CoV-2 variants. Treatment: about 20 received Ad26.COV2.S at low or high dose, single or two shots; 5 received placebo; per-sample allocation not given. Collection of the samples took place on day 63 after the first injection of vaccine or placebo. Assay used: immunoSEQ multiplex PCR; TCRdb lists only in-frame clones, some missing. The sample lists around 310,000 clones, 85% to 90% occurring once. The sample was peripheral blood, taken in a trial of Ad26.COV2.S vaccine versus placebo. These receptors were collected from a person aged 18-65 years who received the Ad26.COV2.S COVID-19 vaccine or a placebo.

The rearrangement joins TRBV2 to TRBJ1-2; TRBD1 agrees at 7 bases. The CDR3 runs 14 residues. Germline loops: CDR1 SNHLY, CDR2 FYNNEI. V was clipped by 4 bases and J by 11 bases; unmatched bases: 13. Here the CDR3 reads CASSVDRAPGAYTF. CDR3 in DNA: TGTGCCAGCAGTGTCGACAGGGCGCCAGGGGCGTACACCTTC.

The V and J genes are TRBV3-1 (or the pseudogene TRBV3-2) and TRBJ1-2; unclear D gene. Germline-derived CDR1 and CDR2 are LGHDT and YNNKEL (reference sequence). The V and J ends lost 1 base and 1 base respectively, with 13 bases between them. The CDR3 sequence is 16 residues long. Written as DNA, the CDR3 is TGTGCCAGCAGCCAAGGAGGGCACAACTTTAACTATGGCTACACCTTC. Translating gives CASSQGGHNFNYGYTF.

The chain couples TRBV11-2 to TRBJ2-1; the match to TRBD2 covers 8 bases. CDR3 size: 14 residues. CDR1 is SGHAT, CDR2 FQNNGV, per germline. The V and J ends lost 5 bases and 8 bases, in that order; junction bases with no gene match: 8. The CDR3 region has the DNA TGTGCCAGCAGCCTGAGCGGGAGTTTCGATGAGCAGTTCTTC. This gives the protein CASSLSGSFDEQFF. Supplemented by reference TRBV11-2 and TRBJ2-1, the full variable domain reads EAGVAQSPRYKIIEKRQSVAFWCNPISGHATLYWYQQILGQGPKLLIQFQNNGVVDDSQLPKDRFSAERLKGVDSTLKIQPAKLEDSAVYLCASSLSGSFDEQFFGPGTRLTVL.

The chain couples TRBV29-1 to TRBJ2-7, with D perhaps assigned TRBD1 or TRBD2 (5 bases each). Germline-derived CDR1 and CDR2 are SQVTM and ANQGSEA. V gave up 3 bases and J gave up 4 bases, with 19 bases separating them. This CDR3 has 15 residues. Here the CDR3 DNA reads TGCAGCGTTGAGAACCAGATGGGGACGGGATACGAGCAGTACTTC. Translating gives CSVENQMGTGYEQYF.

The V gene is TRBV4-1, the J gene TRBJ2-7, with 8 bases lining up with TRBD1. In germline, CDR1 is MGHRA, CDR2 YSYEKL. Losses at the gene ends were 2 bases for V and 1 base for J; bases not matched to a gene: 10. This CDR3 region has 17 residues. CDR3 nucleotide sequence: TGCGCCAGCAGCCAACGTGACGGGACAGGCCGGTCCTACGAGCAGTACGTC. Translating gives CASSQRDGTGRSYEQYV.

CDR3 residues: CASSQGLLGLEYRDRRNPNYGYTF. Here the CDR3 DNA reads TGTGCCAGCAGCCAAGGGCTTTTAGGTTTAGAATACCGGGACAGGCGAAATCCTAACTATGGCTACACCTTC. V gene TRBV14 combines with J gene TRBJ1-2, with 8 bases fitting TRBD1. The CDR3 is 24 amino acids. Unmatched junction bases numbered 28, after V lost 1 base and J lost 0 bases. Looked up from germline, CDR1 is SGHDN and CDR2 is FVKESK. Filled out from reference TRBV14 and TRBJ1-2, the complete variable domain reads EAGVTQFPSHSVIEKGQTVTLRCDPISGHDNLYWYRRVMGKEIKFLLHFVKESKQDESGMPNNRFLAERTGGTYSTLKVQPAELEDSGVYFCASSQGLLGLEYRDRRNPNYGYTFGSGTRLTVV.

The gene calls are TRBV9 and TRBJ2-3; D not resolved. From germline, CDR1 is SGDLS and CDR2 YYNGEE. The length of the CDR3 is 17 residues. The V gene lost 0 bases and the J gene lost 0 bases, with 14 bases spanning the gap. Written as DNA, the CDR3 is TGTGCCAGCAGCGTAGCTACTATGCCAACTAGCACAGATACGCAGTATTTT. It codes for CASSVATMPTSTDTQYF.

Written as DNA, the CDR3 is TGTGCCAGCAGCCCCCTAACAGGAGTGGCCGGGGAGCTGTTTTTT. Encoded protein: CASSPLTGVAGELFF. The chain combines TRBV7-2 with TRBJ2-2; perhaps TRBD1 as D (5 bases). This CDR3 contains 15 residues. Germline V lookup: CDR1 SGHTA, CDR2 FQGNSA. V lost 5 bases to trimming and J lost 6 bases, with 16 bases between them.

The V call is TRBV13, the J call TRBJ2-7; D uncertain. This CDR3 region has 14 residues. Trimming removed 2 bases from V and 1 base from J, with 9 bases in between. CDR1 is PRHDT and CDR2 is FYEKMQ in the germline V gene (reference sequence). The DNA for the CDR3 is TGTGCCAGCAGCTTAAGGCTCTTTTCCTACGAGCAGTACTTC. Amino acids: CASSLRLFSYEQYF.

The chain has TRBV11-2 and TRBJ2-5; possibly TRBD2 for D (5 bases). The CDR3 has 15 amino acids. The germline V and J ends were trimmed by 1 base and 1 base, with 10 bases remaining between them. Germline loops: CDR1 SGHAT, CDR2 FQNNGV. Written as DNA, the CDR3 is TGTGCCAGCAGCTTAGTTGGCGGGCCCCAAGAGACCCAGTACTTC. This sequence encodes CASSLVGGPQETQYF.

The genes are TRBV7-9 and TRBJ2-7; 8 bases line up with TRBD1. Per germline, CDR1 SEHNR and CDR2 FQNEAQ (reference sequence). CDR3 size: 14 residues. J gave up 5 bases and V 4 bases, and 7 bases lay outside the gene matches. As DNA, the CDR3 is TGTGCCAGCAGCTCGAGGACAGGGAACAACGAGCAGTACTTC. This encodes CASSSRTGNNEQYF. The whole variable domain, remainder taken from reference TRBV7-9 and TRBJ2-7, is DTGVSQNPRHKITKRGQNVTFRCDPISEHNRLYWYRQTLGQGPEFLTYFQNEAQLEKSRLLSDRFSAERPKGSFSTLEIQRTEQGDSAMYLCASSSRTGNNEQYFGPGTRLTVT.

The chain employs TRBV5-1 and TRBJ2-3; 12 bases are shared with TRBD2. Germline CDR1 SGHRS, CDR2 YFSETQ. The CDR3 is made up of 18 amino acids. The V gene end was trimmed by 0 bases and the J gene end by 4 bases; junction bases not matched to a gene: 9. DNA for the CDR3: TGCGCCAGCAGCTTGGGTGGACTAGCGGGGAGATCACCAGATACGCAGTATTTT. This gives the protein CASSLGGLAGRSPDTQYF.

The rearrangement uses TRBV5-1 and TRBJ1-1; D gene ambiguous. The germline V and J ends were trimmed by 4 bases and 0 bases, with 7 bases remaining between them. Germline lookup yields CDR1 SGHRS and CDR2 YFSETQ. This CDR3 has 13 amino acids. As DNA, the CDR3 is TGCGCCAGCAGCCCGTCCCTGAACACTGAAGCTTTCTTT. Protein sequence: CASSPSLNTEAFF.

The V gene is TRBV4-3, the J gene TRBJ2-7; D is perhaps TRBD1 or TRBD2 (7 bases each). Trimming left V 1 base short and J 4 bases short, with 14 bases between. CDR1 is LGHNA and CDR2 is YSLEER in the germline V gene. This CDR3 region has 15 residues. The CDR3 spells CASSQGEGAAYEQYF. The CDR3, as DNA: TGCGCCAGCAGCCAAGGGGAGGGGGCTGCGTACGAGCAGTACTTC.

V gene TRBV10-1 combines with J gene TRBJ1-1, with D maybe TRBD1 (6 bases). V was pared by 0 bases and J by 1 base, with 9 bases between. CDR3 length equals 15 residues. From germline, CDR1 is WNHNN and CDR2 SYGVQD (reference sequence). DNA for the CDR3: TGCGCCAGCAGTGAGTCAAAACAGGGGAACACTGAAGCTTTCTTT. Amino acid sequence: CASSESKQGNTEAFF.

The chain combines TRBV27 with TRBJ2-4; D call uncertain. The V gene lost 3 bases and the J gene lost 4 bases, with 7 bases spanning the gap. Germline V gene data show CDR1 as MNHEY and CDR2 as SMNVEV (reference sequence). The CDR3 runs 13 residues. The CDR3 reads CASSFRTKNIQYF. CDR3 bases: TGTGCCAGCAGTTTCAGAACGAAAAACATTCAGTACTTC.

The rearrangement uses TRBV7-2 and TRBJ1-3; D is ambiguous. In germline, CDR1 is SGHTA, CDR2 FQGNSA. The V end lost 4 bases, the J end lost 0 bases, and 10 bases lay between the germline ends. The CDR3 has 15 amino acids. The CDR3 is CASSSTASSGNTIYF. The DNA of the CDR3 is TGTGCCAGCAGCTCGACGGCCAGCTCTGGAAACACCATATATTTT. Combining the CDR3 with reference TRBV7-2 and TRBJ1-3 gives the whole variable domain GAGVSQSPSNKVTEKGKDVELRCDPISGHTALYWYRQSLGQGLEFLIYFQGNSAPDKSGLPSDRFSAERTGGSVSTLTIQRTQQEDSAVYLCASSSTASSGNTIYFGEGSWLTVV.

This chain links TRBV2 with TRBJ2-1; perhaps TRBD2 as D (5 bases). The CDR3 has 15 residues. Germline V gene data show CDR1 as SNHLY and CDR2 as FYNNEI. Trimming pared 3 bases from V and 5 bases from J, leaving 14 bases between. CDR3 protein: CASSEHIPGDNEQFF. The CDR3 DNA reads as TGTGCCAGCAGTGAGCACATCCCCGGGGACAATGAGCAGTTCTTC. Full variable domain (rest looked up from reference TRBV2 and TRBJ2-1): EPEVTQTPSHQVTQMGQEVILRCVPISNHLYFYWYRQILGQKVEFLVSFYNNEISEKSEIFDDQFSVERPDGSNFTLKIRSTKLEDSAMYFCASSEHIPGDNEQFFGPGTRLTVL.

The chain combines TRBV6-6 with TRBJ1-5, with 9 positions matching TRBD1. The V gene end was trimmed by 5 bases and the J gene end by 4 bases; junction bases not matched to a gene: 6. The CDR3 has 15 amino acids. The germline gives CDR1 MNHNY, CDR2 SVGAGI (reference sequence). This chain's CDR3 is CASSARDRENQPQHF. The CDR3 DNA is TGTGCCAGCAGTGCCCGGGACAGGGAGAATCAGCCCCAGCATTTT.

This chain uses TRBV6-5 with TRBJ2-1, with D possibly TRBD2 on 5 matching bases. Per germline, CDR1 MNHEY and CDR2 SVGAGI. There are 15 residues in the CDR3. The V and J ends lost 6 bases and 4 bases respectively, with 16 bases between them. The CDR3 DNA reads TGTGCCAGCAGCCCGCCGGGCGGGCGGTACAATGAGCAGTTCTTC. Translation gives CASSPPGGRYNEQFF.

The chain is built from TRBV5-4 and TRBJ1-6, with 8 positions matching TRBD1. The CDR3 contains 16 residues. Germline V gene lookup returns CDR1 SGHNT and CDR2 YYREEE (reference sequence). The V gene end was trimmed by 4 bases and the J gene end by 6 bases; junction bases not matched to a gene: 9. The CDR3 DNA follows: TGTGCCAGCAGCCTACAGGGGGTCGGTGGTAATTCACCCCTCCACTTT. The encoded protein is CASSLQGVGGNSPLHF.